Each of the 30 T cell receptor beta chains below was sequenced from the same sample in a study of cytomegalovirus exposure and HLA in healthy donors. The PCR was carried out with 60 Vbeta primers and 13 Jbeta primers. Sequencing was performed with immunoSEQ multiplex PCR; in TCRdb, only in-frame clones are kept and a portion is missing. The sample has 150,000 to 200,000 clones; about four fifths are singletons. The specimen was PBMCs. The receptors were gathered from a man between 25 and 39 years old in good health and CMV-seropositive.

The CDR3 here is CASSHSFRDRVHEQYF. CDR3 in DNA: TGCGCCAGCAGTCATTCGTTCCGGGACAGGGTTCACGAGCAGTACTTC. The chain employs TRBV23-1 and TRBJ2-7, with 9 bases lining up with TRBD1. TRBV23-1 is an open reading frame, and its role is uncertain. The CDR3 length is 16 residues. V lost 3 bases and J lost 5; bases outside the gene matches: 11.

The chain recombines TRBV4-3 with TRBJ1-2, with 9 positions matching TRBD1. This CDR3 has 16 residues. Germline V gene data show CDR1 as LGHNA and CDR2 as YSLEER. J was trimmed by 4 bases and V by 3 bases; bases with no gene match: 9. The CDR3 loop reads CASSQGNAGQGYGYTF. CDR3 sequence (DNA): TGCGCCAGCAGCCAGGGCAATGCGGGACAGGGCTATGGCTACACCTTC.

V gene TRBV20-1 combines with J gene TRBJ2-7; D not certain. V lost 1 base to trimming and J lost 6 bases, with 7 bases between them. This CDR3 contains 11 residues. Germline loops: CDR1 DFQATT, CDR2 SNEGSKA (reference sequence). This CDR3 reads CSARGDFEQYF. The CDR3 DNA sequence: TGCAGTGCTAGAGGAGACTTCGAGCAGTACTTC.

This clone was observed a single time. The chain couples TRBV5-5 to TRBJ2-7; the match to TRBD2 covers 9 bases. This CDR3 contains 16 residues. Trimming cost V 0 bases and J 2 bases; bases outside gene matches: 6. Germline lookup yields CDR1 SGHKS and CDR2 YYEKEE (reference sequence). The CDR3 DNA reads as TGTGCCAGCAGCTTGGTGCGGGCTAGCGGGGCCTACGAGCAGTACTTC. Encoded protein: CASSLVRASGAYEQYF. The whole variable domain, remainder taken from reference TRBV5-5 and TRBJ2-7, is DAGVTQSPTHLIKTRGQQVTLRCSPISGHKSVSWYQQVLGQGPQFIFQYYEKEERGRGNFPDRFSARQFPNYSSELNVNALLLGDSALYLCASSLVRASGAYEQYFGPGTRLTVT.

DNA of the CDR3: TGCGTCCACCACAGGGATGATAGAAACACCATATATTTT. Translated: CVHHRDDRNTIYF. The rearrangement uses TRBV23-1 and TRBJ1-3, with D possibly being TRBD1 (6 bases). TRBV23-1 is an ORF, and what it does is uncertain. The length of the CDR3 is 13 residues.

The chain carries TRBV11-3 and TRBJ2-3, with D possibly being TRBD2 (6 bases). The germline V and J ends were trimmed by 1 base and 2 bases, with 10 bases remaining between them. Germline V gene data show CDR1 as SGHNT and CDR2 as YENEEA. This CDR3 region has 15 residues. The CDR3 region has the DNA TGTGCCAGCAGCTTAGCGGCTAGCGACACAGATACGCAGTATTTT. Translation: CASSLAASDTDTQYF.

The chain joins TRBV4-1 to TRBJ2-2; TRBD2 matches 10 bases. The V gene end was trimmed by 2 bases and the J gene end by 6 bases; junction bases not matched to a gene: 6. This CDR3 is 16 amino acids long. CDR1 and CDR2 (germline): MGHRA, YSYEKL. CDR3 DNA: TGCGCCAGCAGCCAATCGGGGAGCGGGAGGGCCGGGGAGCTGTTTTTT. Protein: CASSQSGSGRAGELFF.

The chain links TRBV9 to TRBJ2-7; 7 nucleotides agree with TRBD2. The germline CDR1 and CDR2 sequences are SGDLS and YYNGEE. After removal of 0 bases from V and 6 bases from J, the junction contained 9 bases not matched to a gene. The CDR3 is made up of 15 amino acids. CDR3 loop: CASSVGAGVTLEQYF. The CDR3 DNA sequence: TGTGCCAGCAGCGTAGGGGCGGGGGTGACTCTCGAGCAGTACTTC.

In regard to this clone: A read error may produce the germline difference seen at one junction end. The chain joins TRBV7-9 to TRBJ2-1; 13 nucleotides align to TRBD2. Germline CDR1 is SEHNR and CDR2 is FQNEAQ (reference sequence). This CDR3 is built from 16 residues. The CDR3 is CSSSWTSGSTYNEQFF. In DNA, the CDR3 is TGTTCCAGCAGCTGGACTAGCGGGAGTACCTACAATGAGCAGTTCTTC.

V is TRBV28 and J is TRBJ2-7; no reliable D call. Germline V gene sequence: CDR1 MDHEN, CDR2 SYDVKM. Trimming left V 6 bases short and J 3 bases short, with 15 bases between. CDR3 size: 14 residues. The CDR3 coding sequence is TGTGCCAGCAGAAACCCTACGAAAATCTACGAGCAGTACTTC. Protein sequence: CASRNPTKIYEQYF.

This chain joins TRBV29-1 and TRBJ2-7; 13 bases align to TRBD2. Germline assignment: CDR1 SQVTM and CDR2 ANQGSEA. V lost 3 bases to trimming and J lost 0 bases; unmatched junction nucleotides: 2. The CDR3 covers 15 residues. This CDR3 is CSVDRLAGGSYEQYF. The CDR3 bases are TGCAGCGTTGATAGACTAGCGGGAGGCTCCTACGAGCAGTACTTC.

The count of this clone is one. The V call is TRBV12-5, the J call TRBJ2-7; a possible D gene is TRBD1 (6 bases). The CDR3 contains 15 residues. The germline V gene encodes CDR1 LGHNT and CDR2 FRNRAP. The V gene lost 1 base and the J gene lost 4 bases, with 14 bases spanning the gap. The CDR3 loop reads CASGLARQDLYEQYF. DNA for the CDR3: TGTGCTAGTGGTTTGGCACGACAGGACCTGTACGAGCAGTACTTC.

The rearrangement joins TRBV11-2 to TRBJ2-2; TRBD2 matches at 10 bases. The germline CDR1 and CDR2 sequences are SGHAT and FQNNGV. CDR3 length: 15 residues. V dropped 5 bases and J dropped 7; count of bases not matched to a gene: 7. The CDR3: CASSPRGLANGELFF. CDR3 sequence (DNA): TGTGCCAGCAGCCCGAGGGGACTAGCGAACGGGGAGCTGTTTTTT.

The chain carries TRBV28 and TRBJ1-5, with D perhaps matching TRBD1 (5 bases). The CDR3 length is 12 residues. Germline V gene sequence: CDR1 MDHEN, CDR2 SYDVKM. Deletions cut 7 bases from V and 1 base from J, with 5 bases between. CDR3 sequence reads: CASKGSNQPQHF. DNA of the CDR3: TGTGCCAGCAAGGGGAGCAATCAGCCCCAGCATTTT.

The chain links TRBV28 to TRBJ2-7; 7 nucleotides match TRBD1. This CDR3 spans 16 amino acids. V dropped 8 bases and J dropped 2; count of bases not matched to a gene: 15. The V gene's germline CDR1 is MDHEN and CDR2 SYDVKM. In nucleotides, the CDR3 is TGTGCCAGCGCGTATCTCCGGGACAGCCTTACCTACGAGCAGTACTTC. It specifies CASAYLRDSLTYEQYF. The full variable domain, completed using reference TRBV28 and TRBJ2-7, is DVKVTQSSRYLVKRTGEKVFLECVQDMDHENMFWYRQDPGLGLRLIYFSYDVKMKEKGDIPEGYSVSREKKERFSLILESASTNQTSMYLCASAYLRDSLTYEQYFGPGTRLTVT.

V and J are TRBV30 and TRBJ1-6; 7 nucleotides line up with TRBD1. Trimming removed 0 bases from V and 4 bases from J; junction bases left unmatched: 0. The CDR3 loop spans 14 amino acids. Per the germline V gene, CDR1 is GTSNPN and CDR2 is SVGIG (reference sequence). The DNA of the CDR3 is TGTGCCTGGAGTGTACAGGGGTATAATTCACCCCTCCACTTT. This translates into CAWSVQGYNSPLHF. The full variable domain, rest sourced from reference TRBV30 and TRBJ1-6, is SQTIHQWPATLVQPVGSPLSLECTVEGTSNPNLYWYRQAAGRGLQLLFYSVGIGQISSEVPQNLSASRPQDRQFILSSKKLLLSDSGFYLCAWSVQGYNSPLHFGNGTRLTVT.

This chain uses TRBV27 with TRBJ2-1; 11 nucleotides match TRBD2. V was clipped by 4 bases and J by 5 bases; unmatched bases: 7. Germline V gives CDR1 MNHEY, CDR2 SMNVEV (reference sequence). This CDR3 contains 16 residues. CDR3 protein: CASSSHSGRANNEQFF. CDR3 in DNA: TGTGCCAGCAGTTCCCATAGCGGGAGGGCCAACAATGAGCAGTTCTTC.

The V and J genes are TRBV5-1 and TRBJ2-5; D not certain. The end of the DNA aligns better with TRBJ2-7, so the J call may be wrong. The germline V gene encodes CDR1 SGHRS and CDR2 YFSETQ. There are 15 residues in the CDR3. The CDR3 region is CASSLVTRYSYEQYF. The CDR3 DNA reads as TGCGCCAGCAGCTTGGTCACCAGGTACTCCTACGAGCAGTACTTC.

The table lists this clone with a count of one. The CDR3: CASSPDPKRGEQFF. In nucleotides, the CDR3 is TGTGCCAGCAGCCCCGATCCAAAAAGGGGTGAGCAGTTCTTC. The chain recombines TRBV7-9 with TRBJ2-1; D possibly corresponds to TRBD1 (5 bases). Germline-derived CDR1 and CDR2 are SEHNR and FQNEAQ (reference sequence). V was pared by 5 bases and J by 9 bases, with 17 bases between. CDR3 length: 14 residues.

The V call is TRBV7-9, the J call TRBJ2-6, with D possibly matching TRBD1 (5 bases). The CDR3 is made up of 12 amino acids. The germline V gene has CDR1 SEHNR and CDR2 FQNEAQ (reference sequence). V lost 5 bases, J lost 13 bases, and 12 bases lay in between. The CDR3 DNA reads as TGTGCCAGCAGCCCGGACACCCCTGTCCTGACTTTC. It translates to CASSPDTPVLTF.

The V gene is TRBV19, the J gene TRBJ2-5; TRBD2 matches 10 bases. With V trimmed by 5 bases and J by 4 bases, 10 bases remained unmatched. Germline values: CDR1 LNHDA, CDR2 SQIVND (reference sequence). CDR3 length: 16 residues. The CDR3 sequence: CASSGPLAGVRETQYF. The DNA for the CDR3 is TGTGCCAGTAGTGGGCCTCTAGCGGGAGTACGAGAGACCCAGTACTTC.

This chain connects TRBV7-2 to TRBJ1-5; D gene ambiguous. The CDR3 is made up of 14 amino acids. CDR1 is SGHTA, CDR2 FQGNSA, per germline. The ends were cut back, 5 bases at V and 3 bases at J, with 11 bases in the middle. CDR3 in amino acids: CASSPQEYNQPQHF. Here the CDR3 DNA reads TGTGCCAGCAGCCCCCAGGAATACAATCAGCCCCAGCATTTT.

Only a few counts were recorded for this clone. This chain connects TRBV9 to TRBJ2-3, with 10 bases fitting TRBD2. CDR3 size: 15 residues. The junction had 5 bases not matched to a gene; V was cut back by 3 bases and J by 4 bases. CDR1 and CDR2 from the germline V gene are SGDLS and YYNGEE. The CDR3 sequence is CASSGSGGFSDTQYF. CDR3 bases: TGTGCCAGCAGCGGTAGCGGGGGGTTCTCAGATACGCAGTATTTT.

This chain links TRBV11-3 with TRBJ1-2; D is perhaps TRBD1 (6 bases). This CDR3 contains 13 residues. V was pared by 5 bases and J by 4 bases, with 11 bases between. Germline CDR1 SGHNT, CDR2 YENEEA. The CDR3 protein is CASSLDSTYGYTF. The CDR3 bases are TGTGCCAGCAGCCTGGACAGCACCTATGGCTACACCTTC.

The chain recombines TRBV5-1 with TRBJ2-7, with TRBD1 matching 7 bases. Germline loops: CDR1 SGHRS, CDR2 YFSETQ. J lost 4 bases, V lost 0 bases, and 4 bases had no gene match. The CDR3 runs 14 residues. The chain's CDR3 is CASSLETGSYEQYF. As DNA, the CDR3 is TGCGCCAGCAGCTTGGAGACAGGGTCGTACGAGCAGTACTTC.

The chain recombines TRBV14 with TRBJ1-1; weak D call: TRBD1 (5 bases). Between the trimmed V and J ends, which lost 2 bases and 4 bases, there was a span of 11 bases. CDR3 length: 14 residues. Looked up from germline, CDR1 is SGHDN and CDR2 is FVKESK. The CDR3 DNA reads as TGTGCCAGCAGCCAAACCGGAGGGGTCACTGAAGCTTTCTTT. Protein: CASSQTGGVTEAFF. The full variable domain, with the rest looked up from reference TRBV14 and TRBJ1-1, is EAGVTQFPSHSVIEKGQTVTLRCDPISGHDNLYWYRRVMGKEIKFLLHFVKESKQDESGMPNNRFLAERTGGTYSTLKVQPAELEDSGVYFCASSQTGGVTEAFFGQGTRLTVV.

The chain couples TRBV5-1 to TRBJ2-2; D perhaps matches TRBD1 (6 bases). CDR1 is SGHRS and CDR2 is YFSETQ in the germline V gene. The CDR3 extends over 15 amino acids. Trimming took 4 bases from V and 4 from J, leaving 14 bases between them. CDR3 in amino acids: CASSLRQGSTGELFF. The CDR3, as DNA: TGCGCCAGCAGCCTAAGGCAGGGGAGCACCGGGGAGCTGTTTTTT.

The chain is built from TRBV7-6 and TRBJ1-2; a weak D match, TRBD1 (5 bases). This CDR3 is built from 14 residues. CDR1 is SGHVS and CDR2 is FNYEAQ in the germline V gene. V shed 3 bases and J shed 1 base, with 9 bases lying between them. This CDR3 reads CASSLGGNNYGYTF. The CDR3 DNA reads TGTGCCAGCAGCTTGGGGGGTAATAACTATGGCTACACCTTC.

The chain has TRBV5-1 and TRBJ2-6; D gene unclear. The length of the CDR3 is 16 residues. CDR1 SGHRS and CDR2 YFSETQ come from the germline V gene. V was clipped by 1 base and J by 0 bases, with 8 bases between them. CDR3: CASSLRQDSGANVLTF. The CDR3 DNA is TGCGCCAGCAGCTTGAGGCAGGACTCTGGGGCCAACGTCCTGACTTTC.

The chain couples TRBV7-9 to TRBJ2-1; a possible D gene is TRBD2 (5 bases). The CDR3 has 15 amino acids. Germline CDR1 and CDR2: SEHNR and FQNEAQ (reference sequence). V was shortened by 1 base and J by 7 bases, with 14 bases between the two germline ends. The CDR3 DNA is TGTGCCAGCAGCTTAGGTGAGGGTATTGGTAATGAGCAGTTCTTC. Translated, it gives CASSLGEGIGNEQFF.